The table lists the clone carrying this T cell receptor beta chain with a few counts. Its antigen is unknown. The sample belongs to a study of identical twins. Study conclusions and caveats: There were fewer insertions in abundant cord blood beta clonotypes, but memory repertoires showed no such pattern. Where beta out-of-frame sequences were concerned, excess twin sharing was weaker.

A universal primer site came from template switching; cDNA carried unique molecular identifiers. TCRdb recomputed calls from the 5' RACE reads with MiXCR, one row per CDR3 protein. This sample yields under 1 million distinct CDR3 sequences, of which roughly 12% are seen a single time; under 2% belongs to the top ten. The CDR3 contains 15 residues. Germline V gene data show CDR1 as LGHDT and CDR2 as YNNKEL (reference sequence). The V gene lost 5 bases and the J gene lost 0 bases, with 10 bases spanning the gap. The sample was also reused in another study, on yellow fever vaccine responses in identical twins.

The chain recombines TRBV3-1 with TRBJ1-4, with unresolved D. The sequence came from a woman between 18 and 29 years old in good health. The sequenced material came from PBMCs. CDR3 sequence (DNA): TGTGCCAGCAGCTCGACGCGGGCAACTAATGAAAAACTGTTTTTT. Protein: CASSSTRATNEKLFF. Full variable domain (remainder filled in from reference TRBV3-1 and TRBJ1-4): DTAVSQTPKYLVTQMGNDKSIKCEQNLGHDTMYWYKQDSKKFLKIMFSYNNKELIINETVPNRFSPKSPDKAHLNLHINSLELGDSAVYFCASSSTRATNEKLFFGSGTQLSVL.